This T cell receptor beta chain was identified in a study of blood T cell repertoires in COVID-19. About the research overall: The United States, Italy and Spain supplied acute and convalescent COVID-19 samples. The cDNA or gDNA used as material had been derived from T cells, B-cell-depleted T cells, or PBMCs.

After removal of 4 bases from V and 4 bases from J, the junction contained 9 bases not matched to a gene. This CDR3 is 16 amino acids long. From germline, CDR1 is SGHNT and CDR2 YYREEE (reference sequence). In the study's own analysis: Estimates of nucleated cell counts were drawn from the amplification of reference gene primers. Assay used: immunoSEQ multiplex PCR; TCRdb lists only in-frame clones, some missing. Clone size and the V and J calls come from that table; the DNA yielded D and trimming. The sample lists over 150,000 clones; around 80% were seen once. J is TRBJ2-3 and V is TRBV5-4; the match to TRBD2 covers 10 bases. This receptor was obtained from a human donor with acute or convalescent COVID-19. The donor label of this sample is uncertain. Sequencing was done on a sample of peripheral blood. CDR3 sequence reads: CASSPPGLAGADTQYF. The CDR3 nucleotides are TGTGCCAGCAGCCCCCCGGGGCTAGCGGGAGCAGATACGCAGTATTTT.